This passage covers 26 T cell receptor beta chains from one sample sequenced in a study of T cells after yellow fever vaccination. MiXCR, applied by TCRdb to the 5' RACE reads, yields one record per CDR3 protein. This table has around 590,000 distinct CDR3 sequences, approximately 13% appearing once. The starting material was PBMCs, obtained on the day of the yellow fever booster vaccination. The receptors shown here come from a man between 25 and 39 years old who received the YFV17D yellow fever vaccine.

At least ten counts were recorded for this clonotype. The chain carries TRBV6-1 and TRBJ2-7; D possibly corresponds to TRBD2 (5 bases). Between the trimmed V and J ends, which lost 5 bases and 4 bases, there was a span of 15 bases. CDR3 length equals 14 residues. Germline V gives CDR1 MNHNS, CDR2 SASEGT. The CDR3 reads CASSLTTRNYEQYF. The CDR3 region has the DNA TGTGCCAGCAGTCTGACTACTAGAAATTACGAGCAGTACTTC.

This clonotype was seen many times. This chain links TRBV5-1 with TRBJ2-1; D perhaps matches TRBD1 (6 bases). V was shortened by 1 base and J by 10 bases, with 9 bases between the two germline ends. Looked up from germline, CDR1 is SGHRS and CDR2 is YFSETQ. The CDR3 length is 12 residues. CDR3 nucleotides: TGCGCCAGCAGCTTGACTGACAGGGAGCAGTTCTTC. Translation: CASSLTDREQFF.

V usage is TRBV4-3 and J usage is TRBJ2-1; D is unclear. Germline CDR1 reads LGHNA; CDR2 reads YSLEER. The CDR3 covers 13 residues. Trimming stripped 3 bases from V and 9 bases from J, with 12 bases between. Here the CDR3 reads CASSQGLASEQFF. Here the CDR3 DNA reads TGCGCCAGCAGCCAGGGTCTTGCCAGTGAGCAGTTCTTC.

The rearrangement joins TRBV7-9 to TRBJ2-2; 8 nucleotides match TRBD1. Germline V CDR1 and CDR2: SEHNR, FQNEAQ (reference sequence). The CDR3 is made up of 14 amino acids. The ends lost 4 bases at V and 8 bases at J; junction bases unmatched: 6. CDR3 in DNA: TGTGCCAGCAGCTCCCCCAGGGGGCAAGGGGAGCTGTTTTTT. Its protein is CASSSPRGQGELFF.

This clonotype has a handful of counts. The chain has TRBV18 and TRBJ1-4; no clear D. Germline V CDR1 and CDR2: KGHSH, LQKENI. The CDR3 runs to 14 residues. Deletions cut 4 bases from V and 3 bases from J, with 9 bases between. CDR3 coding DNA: TGTGCCAGCTCACAAAGGTCCTCTAATGAAAAACTGTTTTTT. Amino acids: CASSQRSSNEKLFF.

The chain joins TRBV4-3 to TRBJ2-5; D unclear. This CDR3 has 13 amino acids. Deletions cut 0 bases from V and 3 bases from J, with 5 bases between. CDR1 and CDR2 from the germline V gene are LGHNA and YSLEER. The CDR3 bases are TGCGCCAGCAGCCAAGATCTTGAAGAGACCCAGTACTTC. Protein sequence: CASSQDLEETQYF.

The CDR3 is CASSLEGLAGVDEQFF. The DNA for the CDR3 is TGCGCCAGCAGCTTGGAGGGACTAGCGGGAGTGGATGAGCAGTTCTTC. The chain recombines TRBV5-1 with TRBJ2-1; 14 nucleotides align to TRBD2. V shed 0 bases, J shed 8 bases, and the junction held 4 bases outside the gene matches. This CDR3 comprises 16 residues. Germline values: CDR1 SGHRS, CDR2 YFSETQ. Filled out from reference TRBV5-1 and TRBJ2-1, the complete variable domain reads KAGVTQTPRYLIKTRGQQVTLSCSPISGHRSVSWYQQTPGQGLQFLFEYFSETQRNKGNFPGRFSGRQFSNSRSEMNVSTLELGDSALYLCASSLEGLAGVDEQFFGPGTRLTVL.

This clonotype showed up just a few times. Here the CDR3 DNA reads TGTGCCAGCAGAGGACAGGGAAACGAGCCCCAGCATTTT. Translation gives CASRGQGNEPQHF. The gene calls are TRBV28 and TRBJ1-5; 8 positions agree with TRBD1. The germline gives CDR1 MDHEN, CDR2 SYDVKM. The length of the CDR3 is 13 residues. The V segment lost 6 bases and the J segment 8 bases; nucleotides outside the gene matches: 6. Looking up the rest from reference TRBV28 and TRBJ1-5 gives the full variable domain: DVKVTQSSRYLVKRTGEKVFLECVQDMDHENMFWYRQDPGLGLRLIYFSYDVKMKEKGDIPEGYSVSREKKERFSLILESASTNQTSMYLCASRGQGNEPQHFGDGTRLSIL.

The CDR3 protein is CAISSLRPLTRLQYF. The DNA of the CDR3 is TGTGCCATCAGCTCTCTACGACCCCTAACAAGGCTTCAGTACTTC. The rearrangement uses TRBV10-3 and TRBJ2-4; D uncertain. Trimming cost V 6 bases and J 11 bases, with 23 bases left between them. This CDR3 has 15 amino acids. Germline CDR1 reads ENHRY; CDR2 reads SYGVKD.

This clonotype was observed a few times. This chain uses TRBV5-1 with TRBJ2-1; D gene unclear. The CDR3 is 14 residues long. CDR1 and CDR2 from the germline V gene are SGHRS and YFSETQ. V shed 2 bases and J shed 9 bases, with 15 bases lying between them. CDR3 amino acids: CASSLGPSAGEQFF. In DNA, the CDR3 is TGCGCCAGCAGCTTAGGGCCCTCAGCAGGTGAGCAGTTCTTC.

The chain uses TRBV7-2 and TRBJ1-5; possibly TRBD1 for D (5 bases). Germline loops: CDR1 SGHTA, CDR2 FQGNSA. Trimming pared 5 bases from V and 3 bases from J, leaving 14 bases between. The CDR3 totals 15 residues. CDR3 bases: TGTGCCAGCAGCACCAGGGTTGGCGACAATCAGCCCCAGCATTTT. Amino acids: CASSTRVGDNQPQHF.

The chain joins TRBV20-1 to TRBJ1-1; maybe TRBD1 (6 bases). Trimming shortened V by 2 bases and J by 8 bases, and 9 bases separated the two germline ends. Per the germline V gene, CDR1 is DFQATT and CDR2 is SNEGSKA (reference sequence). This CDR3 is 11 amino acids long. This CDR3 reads CSARRTAEAFF. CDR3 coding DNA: TGCAGTGCTAGACGGACAGCCGAAGCTTTCTTT.

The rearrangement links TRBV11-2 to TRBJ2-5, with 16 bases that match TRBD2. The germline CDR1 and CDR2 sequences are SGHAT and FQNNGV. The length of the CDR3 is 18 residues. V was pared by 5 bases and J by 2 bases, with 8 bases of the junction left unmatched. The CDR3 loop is CASSIGTSGRANQETQYF. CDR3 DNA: TGTGCCAGCAGCATTGGGACTAGCGGGAGGGCCAATCAAGAGACCCAGTACTTC.

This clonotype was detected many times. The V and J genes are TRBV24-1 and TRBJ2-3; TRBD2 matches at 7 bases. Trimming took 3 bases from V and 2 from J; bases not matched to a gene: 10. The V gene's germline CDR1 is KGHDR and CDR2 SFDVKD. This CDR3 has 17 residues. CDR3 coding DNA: TGTGCCACCAGTGATACCTCCGCGGGACTAAACACAGATACGCAGTATTTT. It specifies CATSDTSAGLNTDTQYF.

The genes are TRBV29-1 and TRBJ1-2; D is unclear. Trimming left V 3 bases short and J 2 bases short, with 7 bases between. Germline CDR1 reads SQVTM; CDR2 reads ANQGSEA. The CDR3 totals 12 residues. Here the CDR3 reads CSVDGSNYGYTF. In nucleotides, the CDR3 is TGCAGCGTTGACGGGAGCAACTATGGCTACACCTTC.

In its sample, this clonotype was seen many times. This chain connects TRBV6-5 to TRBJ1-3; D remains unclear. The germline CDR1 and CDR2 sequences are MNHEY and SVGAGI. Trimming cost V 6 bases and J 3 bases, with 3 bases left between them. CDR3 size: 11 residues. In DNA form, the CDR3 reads TGTGCCAGCAGGTTTGGAAACACCATATATTTT. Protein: CASRFGNTIYF.

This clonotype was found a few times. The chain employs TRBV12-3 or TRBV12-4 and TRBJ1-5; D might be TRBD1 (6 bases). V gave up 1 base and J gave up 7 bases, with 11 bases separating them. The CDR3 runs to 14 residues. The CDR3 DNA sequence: TGTGCCAGCAGTTTAGGCCATCAGGGGCAGCCCCAGCATTTT. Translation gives CASSLGHQGQPQHF.

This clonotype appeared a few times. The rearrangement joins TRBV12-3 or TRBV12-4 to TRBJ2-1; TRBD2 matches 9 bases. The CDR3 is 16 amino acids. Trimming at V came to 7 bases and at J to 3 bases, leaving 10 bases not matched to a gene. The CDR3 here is CASTYRLSGSYNEQFF. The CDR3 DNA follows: TGTGCCAGCACCTACAGACTTAGCGGGAGCTACAATGAGCAGTTCTTC.

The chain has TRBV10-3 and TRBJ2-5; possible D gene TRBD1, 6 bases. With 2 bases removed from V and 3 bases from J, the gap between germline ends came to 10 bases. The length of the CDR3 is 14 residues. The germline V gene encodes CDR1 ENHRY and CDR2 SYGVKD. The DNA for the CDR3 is TGTGCCATCAGTGAGGGTGGGGGCAAAGAGACCCAGTACTTC. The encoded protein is CAISEGGGKETQYF.

The CDR3 DNA follows: TGTGCCAGCAGCTTAGGGCTAGGGGGCCCCTACGAGCAGTACTTC. Translation: CASSLGLGGPYEQYF. The chain couples TRBV7-6 to TRBJ2-7; TRBD1 aligns across 7 bases. The CDR3 has 15 residues. Germline loops: CDR1 SGHVS, CDR2 FNYEAQ. The junction had 5 bases not matched to a gene; V was cut back by 1 base and J by 2 bases.

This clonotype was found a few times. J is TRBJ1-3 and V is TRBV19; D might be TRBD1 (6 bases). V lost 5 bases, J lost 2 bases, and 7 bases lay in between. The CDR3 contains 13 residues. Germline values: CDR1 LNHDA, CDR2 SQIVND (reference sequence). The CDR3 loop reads CASSRQAGNTIYF. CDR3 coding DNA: TGTGCCAGTAGTCGACAGGCTGGAAACACCATATATTTT.

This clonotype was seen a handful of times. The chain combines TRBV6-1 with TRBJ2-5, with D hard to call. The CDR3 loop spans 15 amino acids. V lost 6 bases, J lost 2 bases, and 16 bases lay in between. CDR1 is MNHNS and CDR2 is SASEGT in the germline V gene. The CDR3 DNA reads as TGTGCCAGCAGCCGCAGTTGGTCCCAACAAGAGACCCAGTACTTC. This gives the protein CASSRSWSQQETQYF.

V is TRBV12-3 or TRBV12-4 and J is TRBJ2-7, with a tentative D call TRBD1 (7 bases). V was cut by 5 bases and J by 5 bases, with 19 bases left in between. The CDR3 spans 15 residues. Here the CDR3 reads CASSTRWTGGHEQYF. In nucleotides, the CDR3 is TGTGCCAGCAGTACGAGATGGACAGGAGGGCACGAGCAGTACTTC.

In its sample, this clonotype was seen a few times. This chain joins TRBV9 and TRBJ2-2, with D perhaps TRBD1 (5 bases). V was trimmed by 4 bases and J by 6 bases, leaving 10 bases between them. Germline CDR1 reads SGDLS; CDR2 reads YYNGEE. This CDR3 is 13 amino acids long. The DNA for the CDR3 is TGTGCCAGCAGCCGAGGACAACCCGGGGAGCTGTTTTTT. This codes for CASSRGQPGELFF.

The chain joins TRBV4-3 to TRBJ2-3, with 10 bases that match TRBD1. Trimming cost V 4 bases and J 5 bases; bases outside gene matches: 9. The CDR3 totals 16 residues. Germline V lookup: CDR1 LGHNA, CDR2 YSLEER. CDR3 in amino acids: CASSPAPGQGIDTQYF. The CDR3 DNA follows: TGCGCCAGCAGCCCCGCCCCGGGACAGGGGATAGATACGCAGTATTTT.

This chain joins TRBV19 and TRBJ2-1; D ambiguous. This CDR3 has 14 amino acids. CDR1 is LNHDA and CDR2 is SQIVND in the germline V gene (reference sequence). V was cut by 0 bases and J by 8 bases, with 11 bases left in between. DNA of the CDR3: TGTGCCAGTAGTATAGATCGCTATCGGGATGAGCAGTTCTTC. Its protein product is CASSIDRYRDEQFF.